The 8 T cell receptor beta chains listed next were all sequenced from one sample in a study of spatial heterogeneity in lung cancer. Described time point: sample taken at primary tumor resection. Whole RNA, which was extracted from tumor, nontumor lung tissue or frozen PBMC, was sequenced without any cell sorting. One entry per CDR3 protein, called by TCRdb with MiXCR from the 5' RACE reads. The table includes 12,000 to 15,000 distinct CDR3 sequences, approximately 11% detected once. Sample: PBMCs, taken at surgery. Receptor source: a female donor with early-stage non-small cell lung cancer.

This clonotype has at least ten counts. The chain joins TRBV7-6 to TRBJ2-2; unclear D gene. Trimming removed 1 base from V and 1 base from J, with 10 bases in between. The CDR3 runs 16 residues. From germline, CDR1 is SGHVS and CDR2 FNYEAQ. CDR3 DNA: TGTGCCAGCAGCTTAGAGGTAGCACAGAACACCGGGGAGCTGTTTTTT. Translated: CASSLEVAQNTGELFF.

There are many counts of this clonotype. J is TRBJ2-7 and V is TRBV7-2; D is ambiguous. The germline V gene has CDR1 SGHTA and CDR2 FQGNSA. Trimming left V 1 base short and J 7 bases short, with 8 bases between. The CDR3 length is 12 residues. This CDR3 reads CASSLEWWEQYF. The CDR3 DNA reads as TGTGCCAGCAGCTTAGAGTGGTGGGAGCAGTACTTC.

Only a few counts were recorded for this clonotype. The V gene is TRBV6-6, the J gene TRBJ2-7, with 8 positions matching TRBD1. Per the germline V gene, CDR1 is MNHNY and CDR2 is SVGAGI (reference sequence). The ends lost 0 bases at V and 4 bases at J; junction bases unmatched: 11. The CDR3 extends over 17 amino acids. This CDR3 is CASSYSNRVTGVYEQYF. The DNA for the CDR3 is TGTGCCAGCAGTTACTCGAACCGGGTGACAGGGGTTTACGAGCAGTACTTC.

This clonotype was counted only a few times. V gene TRBV4-2 combines with J gene TRBJ2-3; 9 bases fit TRBD2. Trimming took 0 bases from V and 5 from J; bases not matched to a gene: 12. The CDR3 runs to 18 residues. Germline V gives CDR1 LGHNA, CDR2 YNFKEQ. The chain's CDR3 is CASSQDPQRGAWVDTQYF. The CDR3 coding sequence is TGTGCCAGCAGCCAAGATCCCCAGCGGGGGGCTTGGGTAGATACGCAGTATTTT.

This clonotype was seen many times. The V and J genes are TRBV29-1 and TRBJ2-3, with 7 bases fitting TRBD1. V lost 1 base and J lost 1; bases outside the gene matches: 5. The CDR3 is made up of 15 amino acids. Germline CDR1 SQVTM, CDR2 ANQGSEA. CDR3 protein: CSVEANDRGTDTQYF. For the CDR3, the DNA is TGCAGCGTTGAAGCAAACGACAGGGGCACAGATACGCAGTATTTT.

This clonotype was picked up many times. The chain recombines TRBV5-1 with TRBJ1-2, with D tentatively TRBD1 (6 bases). CDR3 size: 14 residues. Germline lookup yields CDR1 SGHRS and CDR2 YFSETQ. Trimming removed 0 bases at V and 8 bases at J, with 14 bases between. In DNA, the CDR3 is TGCGCCAGCAGCTTGGCTACAGGGATAGGCGGCTACACCTTC. This sequence encodes CASSLATGIGGYTF.

This clonotype has ten or more counts. The CDR3 DNA reads TGTGCCAGCAGCCGAATTCCAGGGGAAAGCACAGATACGCAGTATTTT. Its translation: CASSRIPGESTDTQYF. The chain recombines TRBV7-6 with TRBJ2-3; a possible D gene is TRBD1 (6 bases). Germline CDR1 SGHVS, CDR2 FNYEAQ. The V gene lost 5 bases and the J gene lost 0 bases, with 15 bases spanning the gap. This CDR3 is built from 16 residues.

This clonotype was seen more than once but under ten times. The chain has TRBV12-3 or TRBV12-4 and TRBJ1-1; TRBD1 matches 7 bases. This CDR3 is built from 12 residues. V shed 6 bases, J shed 7 bases, and the junction held 5 bases outside the gene matches. For the CDR3, the DNA is TGTGCCAGCAGCTCAGGGGGTTATGAAGCTTTCTTT. Encoded protein: CASSSGGYEAFF.